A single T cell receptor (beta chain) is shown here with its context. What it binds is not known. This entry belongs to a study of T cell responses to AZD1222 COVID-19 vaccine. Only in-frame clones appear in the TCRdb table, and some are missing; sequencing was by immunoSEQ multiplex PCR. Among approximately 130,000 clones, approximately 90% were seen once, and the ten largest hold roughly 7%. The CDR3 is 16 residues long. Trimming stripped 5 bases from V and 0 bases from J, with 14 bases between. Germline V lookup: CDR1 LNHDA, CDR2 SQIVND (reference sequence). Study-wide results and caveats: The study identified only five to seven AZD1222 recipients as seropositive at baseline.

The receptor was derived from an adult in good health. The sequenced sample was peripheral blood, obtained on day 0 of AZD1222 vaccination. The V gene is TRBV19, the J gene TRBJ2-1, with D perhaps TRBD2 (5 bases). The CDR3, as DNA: TGTGCCAGTAGTCCCTCAGCGGTCTCCTCCTACAATGAGCAGTTCTTC. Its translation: CASSPSAVSSYNEQFF.